This TCR beta chain is from a study of blood T cell repertoires in COVID-19. In the study overall: COVID-19 samples collected from the United States, Italy and Spain covered acute and convalescent phases. T cells, B-cell-depleted T cells, or PBMCs supplied cDNA or gDNA.

In the original processing: Quantification of nucleated cells was approximated via reference gene primer amplification. Clones were read by immunoSEQ multiplex PCR, and TCRdb kept only the in-frame ones, dropping some. That table gives V, J and clone size, and the DNA gave D and trimming. The table has 200,000 to 250,000 clones, about 83% seen once. V lost 0 bases to trimming and J lost 6 bases; unmatched junction nucleotides: 2. Germline assignment: CDR1 SGHRS and CDR2 YFSETQ. The CDR3 sequence is 15 residues long. Regarding this clone: Additional DNA sequences in this sample encode the identical CDR3.

J is TRBJ2-1 and V is TRBV5-1, with 11 bases that match TRBD2. This receptor was identified in a woman aged 45 to 65 with acute or convalescent COVID-19. The sequenced sample was peripheral blood. CDR3 residues: CASSLALAGGNEQFF. Here the CDR3 DNA reads TGCGCCAGCAGCTTGGCCCTAGCGGGGGGCAATGAGCAGTTCTTC.